Detailed here is one TCR beta chain. Its antigen is still unknown. A read error may account for a junction end that differs from germline. Data came from immunoSEQ multiplex PCR; TCRdb stores just in-frame clones and leaves some out. The sample records around 150,000 clones, around 94% being singletons. The sample originates from a study of T cell responses to AZD1222 COVID-19 vaccine. The study pooled second doses at about 4 or about 12 weeks. General study results and limits: CD4 TCRs associated with vaccination spanned spike, dominating at 160-218 and 743-854. Donors in the cohort were predominantly white British and more often female, and clonal diversity was possibly underestimated. Spike-specific TCR breadth and depth rose after two AZD1222 doses.

The specimen comprised peripheral blood, sampled 28 days after the second AZD1222 dose. The sequence was obtained from an adult who received the AZD1222 COVID-19 vaccine.

This chain's CDR3 is CASGLSGNTEAFF. CDR3 in DNA: TGTGCCAGCGGCTTGTCGGGGAACACTGAAGCTTTCTTT. V and J are TRBV7-6 and TRBJ1-1; D gene unclear. The CDR3 spans 13 residues. The germline gives CDR1 SGHVS, CDR2 FNYEAQ.